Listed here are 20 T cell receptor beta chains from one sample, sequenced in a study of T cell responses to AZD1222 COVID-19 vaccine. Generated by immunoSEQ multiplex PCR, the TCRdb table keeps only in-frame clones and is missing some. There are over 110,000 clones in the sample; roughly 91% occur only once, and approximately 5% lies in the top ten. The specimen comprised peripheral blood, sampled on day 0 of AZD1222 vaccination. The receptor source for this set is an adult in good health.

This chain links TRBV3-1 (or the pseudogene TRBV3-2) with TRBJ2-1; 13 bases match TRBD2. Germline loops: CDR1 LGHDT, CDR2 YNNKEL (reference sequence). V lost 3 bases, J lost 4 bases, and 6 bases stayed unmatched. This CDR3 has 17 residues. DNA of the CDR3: TGTGCCAGCAGCCACACTAGCGGGAGGGCCGGTTACAATGAGCAGTTCTTC. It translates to CASSHTSGRAGYNEQFF.

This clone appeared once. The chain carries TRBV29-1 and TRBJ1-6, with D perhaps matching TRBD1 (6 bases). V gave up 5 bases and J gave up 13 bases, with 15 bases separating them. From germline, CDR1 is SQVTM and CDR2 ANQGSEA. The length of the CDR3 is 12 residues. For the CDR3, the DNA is TGCAGCGTTACGTACGGGGGGGGCCCCCTCCACTTT. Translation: CSVTYGGGPLHF.

CDR3 protein: CASSLEVPRRAYEQYF. The DNA of the CDR3 is TGTGCCAGCAGCTTAGAAGTCCCGCGCCGGGCCTACGAGCAGTACTTC. The rearrangement uses TRBV7-6 and TRBJ2-7; the D is unclear. CDR1 and CDR2 (germline): SGHVS, FNYEAQ. This CDR3 is built from 16 residues. The V and J ends lost 1 base and 2 bases respectively, with 15 bases between them.

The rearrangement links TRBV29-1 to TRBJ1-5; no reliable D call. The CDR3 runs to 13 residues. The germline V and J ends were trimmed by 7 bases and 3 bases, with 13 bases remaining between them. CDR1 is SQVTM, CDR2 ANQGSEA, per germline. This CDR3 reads CSALSSPNQPQHF. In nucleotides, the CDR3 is TGCAGCGCACTAAGCAGCCCCAATCAGCCCCAGCATTTT. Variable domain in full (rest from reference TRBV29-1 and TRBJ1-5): SAVISQKPSRDICQRGTSLTIQCQVDSQVTMMFWYRQQPGQSLTLIATANQGSEATYESGFVIDKFPISRPNLTFSTLTVSNMSPEDSSIYLCSALSSPNQPQHFGDGTRLSIL.

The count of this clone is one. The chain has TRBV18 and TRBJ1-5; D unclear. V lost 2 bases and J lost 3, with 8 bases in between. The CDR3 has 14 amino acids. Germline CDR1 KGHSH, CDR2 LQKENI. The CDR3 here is CASSPSQVNQPQHF. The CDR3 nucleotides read TGTGCCAGCTCACCAAGTCAGGTCAATCAGCCCCAGCATTTT.

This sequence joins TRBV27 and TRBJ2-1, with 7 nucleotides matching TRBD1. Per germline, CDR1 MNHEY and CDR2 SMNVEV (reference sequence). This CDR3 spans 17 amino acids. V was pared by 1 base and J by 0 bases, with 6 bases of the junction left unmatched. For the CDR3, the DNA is TGTGCCAGCAGTTTATACGGGACAGAGAGCTCCTACAATGAGCAGTTCTTC. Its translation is CASSLYGTESSYNEQFF.

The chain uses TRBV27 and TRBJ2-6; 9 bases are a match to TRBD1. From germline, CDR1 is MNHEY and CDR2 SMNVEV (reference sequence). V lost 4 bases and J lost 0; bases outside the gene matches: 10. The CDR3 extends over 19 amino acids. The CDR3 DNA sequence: TGTGCCAGCAGTTACTCCACGGGACAGGGATTCTCTGGGGCCAACGTCCTGACTTTC. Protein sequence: CASSYSTGQGFSGANVLTF.

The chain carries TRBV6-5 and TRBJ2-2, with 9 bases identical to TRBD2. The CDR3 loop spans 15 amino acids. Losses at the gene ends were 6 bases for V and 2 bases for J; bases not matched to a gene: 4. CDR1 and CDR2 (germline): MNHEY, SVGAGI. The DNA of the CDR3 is TGTGCCAGCAGAAGACTAGCGGTAAACACCGGGGAGCTGTTTTTT. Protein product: CASRRLAVNTGELFF.

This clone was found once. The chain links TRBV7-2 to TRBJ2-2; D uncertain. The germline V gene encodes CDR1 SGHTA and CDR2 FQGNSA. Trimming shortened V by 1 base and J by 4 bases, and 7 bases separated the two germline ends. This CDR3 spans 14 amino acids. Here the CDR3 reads CASSLGPITGELFF. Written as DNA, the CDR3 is TGTGCCAGCAGCTTAGGCCCCATCACCGGGGAGCTGTTTTTT.

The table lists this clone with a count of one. The CDR3 coding sequence is TGCGCCAGCAGCCTCGGGACGGGGGCCACAGATACGCAGTATTTT. Translated: CASSLGTGATDTQYF. This sequence joins TRBV4-3 and TRBJ2-3; D could derive from TRBD1 or TRBD2 (6 bases each). CDR1 is LGHNA and CDR2 is YSLEER in the germline V gene. The CDR3 consists of 15 residues. The ends were cut back, 4 bases at V and 2 bases at J, with 13 bases in the middle.

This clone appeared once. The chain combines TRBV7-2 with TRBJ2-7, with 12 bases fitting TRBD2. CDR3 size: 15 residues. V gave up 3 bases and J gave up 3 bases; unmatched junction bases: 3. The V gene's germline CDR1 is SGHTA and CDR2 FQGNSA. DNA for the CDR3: TGTGCCAGCAGCTTTTCTAGCGGGGGGGACTACGAGCAGTACTTC. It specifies CASSFSSGGDYEQYF.

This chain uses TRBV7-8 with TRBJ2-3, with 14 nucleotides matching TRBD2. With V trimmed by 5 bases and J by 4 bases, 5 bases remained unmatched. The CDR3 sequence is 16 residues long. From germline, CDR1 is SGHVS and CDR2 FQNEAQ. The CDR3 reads CASSAGTSGRADTQYF. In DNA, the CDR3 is TGTGCCAGCAGCGCCGGGACTAGCGGGAGAGCAGATACGCAGTATTTT.

CDR3 amino acids: CASSAGDNYGYTF. The CDR3 nucleotides are TGTGCCAGCTCCGCCGGGGACAACTATGGCTACACCTTC. The gene calls are TRBV18 and TRBJ1-2; a possible D gene is TRBD1 (5 bases). CDR3 size: 13 residues. V lost 6 bases to trimming and J lost 2 bases, with 10 bases between them. Germline loops: CDR1 KGHSH, CDR2 LQKENI.

The CDR3 loop is CASSRDSYQPQHF. The CDR3 bases are TGTGCCAGCAGCCGTGACAGTTATCAGCCCCAGCATTTT. The chain uses TRBV6-5 and TRBJ1-5; tentatively, D is TRBD1 (5 bases). Germline loops: CDR1 MNHEY, CDR2 SVGAGI. The length of the CDR3 is 13 residues. V lost 6 bases to trimming and J lost 5 bases, with 11 bases between them.

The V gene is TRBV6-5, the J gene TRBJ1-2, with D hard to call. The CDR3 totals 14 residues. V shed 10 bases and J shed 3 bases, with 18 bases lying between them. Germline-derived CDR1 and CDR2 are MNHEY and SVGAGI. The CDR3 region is CATYRGGGDYGYTF. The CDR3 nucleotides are TGTGCCACCTACCGGGGAGGAGGAGACTATGGCTACACCTTC.

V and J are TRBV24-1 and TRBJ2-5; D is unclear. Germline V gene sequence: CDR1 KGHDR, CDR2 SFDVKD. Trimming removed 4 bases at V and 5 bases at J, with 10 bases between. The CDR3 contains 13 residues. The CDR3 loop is CATSEPVAETQYF. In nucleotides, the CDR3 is TGTGCCACCAGTGAACCAGTGGCGGAGACCCAGTACTTC.

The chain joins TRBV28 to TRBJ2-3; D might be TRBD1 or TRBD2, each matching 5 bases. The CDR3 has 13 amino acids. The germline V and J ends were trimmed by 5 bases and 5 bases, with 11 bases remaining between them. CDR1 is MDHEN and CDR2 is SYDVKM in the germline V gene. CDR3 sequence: CASSPLGGDTQYF. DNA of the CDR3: TGTGCCAGCAGTCCCCTTGGGGGAGATACGCAGTATTTT.

The CDR3 coding sequence is TGTGCCAGTAGAGGACTCGGGGGGCGATCCGGGGAGCTGTTTTTT. This gives the protein CASRGLGGRSGELFF. The V and J genes are TRBV19 and TRBJ2-2, with D tentatively TRBD2 (7 bases). The V gene's germline CDR1 is LNHDA and CDR2 SQIVND (reference sequence). The CDR3 totals 15 residues. V lost 6 bases, J lost 6 bases, and 17 bases lay in between. Supplemented by reference TRBV19 and TRBJ2-2, the full variable domain reads DGGITQSPKYLFRKEGQNVTLSCEQNLNHDAMYWYRQDPGQGLRLIYYSQIVNDFQKGDIAEGYSVSREKKESFPLTVTSAQKNPTAFYLCASRGLGGRSGELFFGEGSRLTVL.

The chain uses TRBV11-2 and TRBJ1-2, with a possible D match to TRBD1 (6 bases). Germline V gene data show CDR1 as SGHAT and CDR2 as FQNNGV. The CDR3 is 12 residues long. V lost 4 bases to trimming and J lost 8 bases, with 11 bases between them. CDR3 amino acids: CASSWGTTGYTF. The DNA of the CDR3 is TGTGCCAGCAGCTGGGGGACAACAGGCTACACCTTC.

The CDR3 is CASSPLGPSSYNEQFF. Here the CDR3 DNA reads TGTGCCAGCTCACCACTGGGACCCAGCTCCTACAATGAGCAGTTCTTC. The V call is TRBV18, the J call TRBJ2-1; perhaps D is TRBD1 or TRBD2 (5 bases each). CDR1 and CDR2 from the germline V gene are KGHSH and LQKENI. Trimming took 1 base from V and 0 from J, leaving 10 bases between them. This CDR3 has 16 residues.